Given below is one TCR beta chain in context. Its antigen is undetermined. The entry originates in a study of shared clonotypes between healthy human individuals. Study-level points and caveats: In having few donors, the study represented limited genetic and exposure-history diversity. Although depth was large, rarefaction showed that sequencing of the sorted subsets was incomplete.

Naive CD8 cells lacked CD45RO, underwent positive selection for CCR7 and left out terminally differentiated effector memory CD45RA+ cells. Profiling relied on immunoSEQ multiplex PCR, and the TCRdb table lists in-frame clones only, not all of them. The top ten hold over 1.5% of the sample, which has millions of clones, 85% to 95% seen once. Germline CDR1 reads SEHNR; CDR2 reads FQNEAQ (reference sequence). The CDR3 extends over 14 amino acids. Trimming removed 5 bases at V and 0 bases at J, with 5 bases between. The source of this sequence is a man between 18 and 29 years old in good health. Some clones in this sample may be carry-over from other donors' samples. V and J are TRBV7-9 and TRBJ2-6; no firm D call. Sample: naive CD8+ T cells from PBMCs. The CDR3 sequence is CASSLTSGANVLTF. The CDR3 DNA reads as TGTGCCAGCAGCCTTACCTCTGGGGCCAACGTCCTGACTTTC.